The present T cell receptor beta chain was sequenced within a study of OX40 agonist ivuxolimab in advanced cancers. Whole-study context: Three patients, one with hepatocellular carcinoma and two with cutaneous melanoma, responded partially.

Study-level points and caveats: With doses of 0.1 to 3.0 mg/kg, CD4+ and CD8+ blood T cells had undergone clonal expansion by week 6. Fewer expanded clones were found on average in CD4+ than in CD8+ T cells. In the expanded peripheral T cells, antigen specificity was never determined.

The CDR3 totals 13 residues. V lost 3 bases, J lost 1 base, and 6 bases lay in between. Germline loops: CDR1 MGHDK, CDR2 SYGVNS. The protocol was immunoSEQ multiplex PCR, while the TCRdb copy is restricted to in-frame clones and leaves out a portion. The table has 96,000 or so clones, roughly 80% seen once. A few counts support this clone. Its antigen is undetermined. The origin of this receptor is an adult with an advanced solid tumor such as melanoma, head and neck, liver or kidney cancer. The chain couples TRBV25-1 to TRBJ1-1, with unresolved D. The material was CD4+ or CD8+ T cells sorted from blood, obtained in a trial of the OX40 agonist ivuxolimab. The CDR3 sequence: CASSEGRNTEAFF. CDR3 DNA sequence: TGTGCCAGCAGTGAGGGGAGGAACACTGAAGCTTTCTTT.